These 8 T cell receptor beta chains were sequenced from one sample in a study of spatial heterogeneity in lung cancer. Described time point: sample taken at primary tumor resection. Unsorted whole RNA of tumor, nontumor lung or frozen PBMC was sequenced. Via MiXCR, TCRdb re-called the 5' RACE reads, giving one row per CDR3 protein. Of roughly 40,000 distinct CDR3 sequences detected, roughly 7.1% appear once; the ten largest clones hold about 39%. The input for sequencing was PBMCs, taken at surgery. The receptor source for this set is a female donor with early-stage non-small cell lung cancer.

This clonotype was observed many times. The chain has TRBV12-3 or TRBV12-4 and TRBJ1-5; D not resolved. V lost 6 bases, J lost 4 bases, and 7 bases lay in between. This CDR3 is built from 12 residues. CDR3 loop: CASRLENQPQHF. For the CDR3, the DNA is TGTGCCAGCAGGTTGGAGAATCAGCCCCAGCATTTT.

The V gene is TRBV12-5, the J gene TRBJ2-2, with 8 positions matching TRBD1. CDR3 length: 15 residues. From germline, CDR1 is LGHNT and CDR2 FRNRAP. The V and J ends lost 6 bases and 2 bases, in that order; junction bases with no gene match: 5. The CDR3 sequence: CASGSGTGNTGELFF. The CDR3 DNA sequence: TGTGCTAGTGGATCTGGGACAGGAAACACCGGGGAGCTGTTTTTT.

This clonotype was detected ten times or more. The chain has TRBV7-2 and TRBJ2-3, with 9 bases lining up with TRBD1. The trim removed 4 bases at V and 3 bases at J, leaving 5 bases unmatched. This CDR3 has 15 residues. Germline loops: CDR1 SGHTA, CDR2 FQGNSA. Written as DNA, the CDR3 is TGTGCCAGCAGCTCTCCGACAGGGGGGACAGATACGCAGTATTTT. This codes for CASSSPTGGTDTQYF.

The table lists this clonotype with a few counts. The chain couples TRBV20-1 to TRBJ1-5; 11 positions agree with TRBD1. V lost 0 bases and J lost 7; bases outside the gene matches: 8. The CDR3 has 16 residues. Germline V gene data show CDR1 as DFQATT and CDR2 as SNEGSKA (reference sequence). The CDR3 DNA is TGCAGTGCTAGAGATCGTAGGACAGGGGGCGAACAGCCCCAGCATTTT. Translation gives CSARDRRTGGEQPQHF.

This clonotype appeared once. This chain connects TRBV27 to TRBJ2-7; maybe TRBD1 (6 bases). V gave up 6 bases and J gave up 3 bases, with 18 bases separating them. This CDR3 region has 15 residues. CDR1 MNHEY and CDR2 SMNVEV come from the germline V gene (reference sequence). CDR3 in amino acids: CASSLILDRGYEQYF. The DNA of the CDR3 is TGTGCCAGCAGCTTAATTCTGGACAGAGGCTACGAGCAGTACTTC.

Only a few counts were recorded for this clonotype. The chain links TRBV19 to TRBJ1-2; D unclear. Germline CDR1 LNHDA, CDR2 SQIVND (reference sequence). This CDR3 region has 13 residues. V was trimmed by 7 bases and J by 0 bases, leaving 9 bases between them. The CDR3 protein is CASNNRPNYGYTF. The CDR3 DNA follows: TGTGCCAGTAACAACCGACCTAACTATGGCTACACCTTC.

This clonotype was seen ten or more times. CDR3 residues: CASSEARGTEQFF. CDR3 coding DNA: TGTGCCAGCAGTGAAGCCCGGGGGACTGAGCAGTTCTTC. The rearrangement joins TRBV6-1 to TRBJ2-1; a weak D match, TRBD2 (6 bases). The CDR3 is made up of 13 amino acids. V lost 0 bases and J lost 9, with 9 bases in between. Looked up from germline, CDR1 is MNHNS and CDR2 is SASEGT.

This clonotype was detected ten times or more. The chain carries TRBV29-1 and TRBJ2-7; either TRBD1 or TRBD2 may fit D (6 bases each). Germline-derived CDR1 and CDR2 are SQVTM and ANQGSEA. Trimming shortened V by 2 bases and J by 1 base, and 18 bases separated the two germline ends. The CDR3 has 16 amino acids. The CDR3 protein is CSVETPGRRGSYEQYF. For the CDR3, the DNA is TGCAGCGTTGAAACTCCGGGACGGAGGGGGTCCTACGAGCAGTACTTC.